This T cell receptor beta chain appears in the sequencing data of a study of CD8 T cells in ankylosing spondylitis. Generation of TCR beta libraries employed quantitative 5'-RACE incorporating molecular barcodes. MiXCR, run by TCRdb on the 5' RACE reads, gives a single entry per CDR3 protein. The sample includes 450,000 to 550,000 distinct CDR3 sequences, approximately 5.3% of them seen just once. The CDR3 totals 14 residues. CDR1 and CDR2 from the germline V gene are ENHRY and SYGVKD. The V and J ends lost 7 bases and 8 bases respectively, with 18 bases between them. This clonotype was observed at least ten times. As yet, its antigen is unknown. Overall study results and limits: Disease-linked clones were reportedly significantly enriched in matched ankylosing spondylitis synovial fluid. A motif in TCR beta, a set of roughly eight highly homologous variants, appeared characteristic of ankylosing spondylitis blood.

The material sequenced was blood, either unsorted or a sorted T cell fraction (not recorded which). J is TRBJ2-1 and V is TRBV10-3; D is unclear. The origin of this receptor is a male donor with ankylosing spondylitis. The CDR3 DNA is TGTGCCATCATGCAAGGGATCAGCTCCCATGAGCAGTTCTTC. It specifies CAIMQGISSHEQFF.